These 2 T cell receptor beta chains originate from one sample sequenced in a study of identical twins. TCRdb processed the 5' RACE reads anew with MiXCR; each CDR3 protein has one entry. The repertoire consists of a few hundred thousand distinct CDR3 sequences, with about 18% occurring once and the leading ten covering roughly 12%. Specimen: naive T cells sorted from blood. These receptors all come from a middle-aged man in good health.

This clonotype has a count of ten or more. The V call is TRBV5-1, the J call TRBJ2-2; D gene unclear. Trimming removed 0 bases from V and 2 bases from J, with 8 bases in between. The CDR3 has 15 amino acids. Germline V gives CDR1 SGHRS, CDR2 YFSETQ. CDR3 region: CASSLERFNTGELFF. The CDR3, as DNA: TGCGCCAGCAGCTTGGAACGGTTTAACACCGGGGAGCTGTTTTTT.

There are a few counts of this clonotype. The chain links TRBV20-1 to TRBJ2-3; the D gene is possibly TRBD1 (5 bases). V dropped 4 bases and J dropped 1 base, with 6 bases sitting between them. The CDR3 has 12 residues. Germline lookup yields CDR1 DFQATT and CDR2 SNEGSKA (reference sequence). The CDR3 spells CSATRGTDTQYF. CDR3 nucleotides: TGCAGTGCTACCAGGGGCACAGATACGCAGTATTTT.